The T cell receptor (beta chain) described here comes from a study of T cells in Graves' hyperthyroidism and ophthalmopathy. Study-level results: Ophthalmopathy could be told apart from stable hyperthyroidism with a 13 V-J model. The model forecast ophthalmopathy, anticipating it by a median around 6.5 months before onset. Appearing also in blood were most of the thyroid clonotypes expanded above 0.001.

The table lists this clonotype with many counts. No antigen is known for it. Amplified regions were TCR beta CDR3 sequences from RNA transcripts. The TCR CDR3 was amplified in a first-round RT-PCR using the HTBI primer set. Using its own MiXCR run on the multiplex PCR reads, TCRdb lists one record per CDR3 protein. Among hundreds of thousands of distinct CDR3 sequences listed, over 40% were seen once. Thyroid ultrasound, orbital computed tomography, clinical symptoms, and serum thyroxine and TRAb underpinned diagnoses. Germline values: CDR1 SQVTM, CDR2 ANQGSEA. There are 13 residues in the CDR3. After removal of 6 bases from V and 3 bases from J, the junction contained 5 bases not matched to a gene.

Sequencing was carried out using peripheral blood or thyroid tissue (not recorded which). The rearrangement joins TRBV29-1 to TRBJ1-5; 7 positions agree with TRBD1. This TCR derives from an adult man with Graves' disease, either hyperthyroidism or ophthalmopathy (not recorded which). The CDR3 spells CSVGTAINQPQHF. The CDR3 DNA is TGCAGCGTAGGGACAGCAATCAATCAGCCCCAGCATTTT.